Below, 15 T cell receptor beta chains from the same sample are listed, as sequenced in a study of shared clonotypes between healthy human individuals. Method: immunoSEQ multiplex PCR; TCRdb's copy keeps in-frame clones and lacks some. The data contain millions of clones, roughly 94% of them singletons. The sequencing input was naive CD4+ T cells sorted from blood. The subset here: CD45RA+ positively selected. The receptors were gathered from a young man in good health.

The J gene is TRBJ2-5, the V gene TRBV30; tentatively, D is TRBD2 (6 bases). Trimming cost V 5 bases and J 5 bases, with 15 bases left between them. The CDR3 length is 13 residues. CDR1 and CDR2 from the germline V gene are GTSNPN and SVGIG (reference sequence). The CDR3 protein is CAWGRGVSETQYF. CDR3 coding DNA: TGTGCCTGGGGGCGGGGTGTCTCGGAGACCCAGTACTTC.

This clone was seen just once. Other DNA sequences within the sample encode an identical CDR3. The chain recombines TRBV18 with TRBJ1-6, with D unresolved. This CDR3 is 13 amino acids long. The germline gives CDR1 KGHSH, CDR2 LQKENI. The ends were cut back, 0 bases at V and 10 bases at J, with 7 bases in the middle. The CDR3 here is CASSPPGPSPLHF. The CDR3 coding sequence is TGTGCCAGCTCACCACCGGGCCCGTCACCCCTCCACTTT.

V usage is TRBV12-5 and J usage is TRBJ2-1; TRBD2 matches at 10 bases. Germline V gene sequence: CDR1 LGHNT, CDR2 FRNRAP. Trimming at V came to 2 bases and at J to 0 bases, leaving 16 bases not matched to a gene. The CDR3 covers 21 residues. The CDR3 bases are TGTGCTAGTGGTTTGCTCCCTAAGGGTCTAGCGGGGGCACCCTCCTACAATGAGCAGTTCTTC. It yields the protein CASGLLPKGLAGAPSYNEQFF.

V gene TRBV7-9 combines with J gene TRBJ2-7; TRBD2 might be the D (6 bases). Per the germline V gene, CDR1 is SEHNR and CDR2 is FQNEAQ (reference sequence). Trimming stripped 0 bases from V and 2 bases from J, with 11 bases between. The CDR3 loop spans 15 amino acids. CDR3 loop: CASSLARESTYEQYF. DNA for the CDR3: TGTGCCAGCAGCTTAGCCCGGGAGTCCACCTACGAGCAGTACTTC.

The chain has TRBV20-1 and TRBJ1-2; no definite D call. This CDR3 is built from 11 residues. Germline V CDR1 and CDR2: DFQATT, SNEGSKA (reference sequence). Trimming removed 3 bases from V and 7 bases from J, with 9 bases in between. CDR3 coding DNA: TGCAGTGCTAGTGGGGTAGGTGGCTACACCTTC. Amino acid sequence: CSASGVGGYTF.

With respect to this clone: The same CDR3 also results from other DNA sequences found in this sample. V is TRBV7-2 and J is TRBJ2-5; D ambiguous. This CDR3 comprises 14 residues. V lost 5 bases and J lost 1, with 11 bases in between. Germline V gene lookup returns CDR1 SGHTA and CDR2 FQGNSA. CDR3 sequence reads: CASSLDGFQETQYF. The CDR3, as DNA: TGTGCCAGCAGCCTAGACGGGTTCCAAGAGACCCAGTACTTC.

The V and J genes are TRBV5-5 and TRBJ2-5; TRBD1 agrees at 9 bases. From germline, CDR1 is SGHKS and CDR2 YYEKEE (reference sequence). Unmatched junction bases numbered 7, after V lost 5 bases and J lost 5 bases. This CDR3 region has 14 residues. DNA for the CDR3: TGTGCCAGCAGACTTACAGGGGGCACGGAGACCCAGTACTTC. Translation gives CASRLTGGTETQYF.

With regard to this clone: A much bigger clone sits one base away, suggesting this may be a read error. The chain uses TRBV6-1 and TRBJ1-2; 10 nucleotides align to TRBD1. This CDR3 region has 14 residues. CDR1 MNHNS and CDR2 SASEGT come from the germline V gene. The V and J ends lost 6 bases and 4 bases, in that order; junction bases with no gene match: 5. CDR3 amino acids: CASSPGQGSYGYTF. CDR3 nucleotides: TGTGCCAGCAGCCCGGGACAGGGGAGCTATGGCTACACCTTC.

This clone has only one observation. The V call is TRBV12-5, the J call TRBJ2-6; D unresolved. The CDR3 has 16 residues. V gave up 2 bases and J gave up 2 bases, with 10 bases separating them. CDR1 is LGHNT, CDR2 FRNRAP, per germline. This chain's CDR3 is CASGLINPPGANVLTF. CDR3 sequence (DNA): TGTGCTAGTGGTTTGATAAACCCCCCTGGGGCCAACGTCCTGACTTTC.

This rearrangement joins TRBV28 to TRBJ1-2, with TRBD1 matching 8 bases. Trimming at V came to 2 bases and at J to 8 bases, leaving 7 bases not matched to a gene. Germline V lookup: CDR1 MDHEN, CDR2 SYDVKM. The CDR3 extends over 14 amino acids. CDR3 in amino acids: CASSLAGGDRGYTF. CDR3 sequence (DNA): TGTGCCAGCAGTTTAGCAGGGGGCGATCGGGGCTACACCTTC.

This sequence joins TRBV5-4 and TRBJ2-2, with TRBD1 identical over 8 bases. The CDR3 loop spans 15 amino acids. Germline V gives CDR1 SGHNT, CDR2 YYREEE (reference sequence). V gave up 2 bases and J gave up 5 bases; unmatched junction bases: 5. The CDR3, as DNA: TGTGCCAGCAGCTTCCGGGACAGGATGACCGGGGAGCTGTTTTTT. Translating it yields CASSFRDRMTGELFF.

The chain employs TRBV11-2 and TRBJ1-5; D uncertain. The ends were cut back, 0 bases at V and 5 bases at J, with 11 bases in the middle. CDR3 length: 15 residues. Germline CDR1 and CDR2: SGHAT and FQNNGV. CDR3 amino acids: CASSLEAEGYQPQHF. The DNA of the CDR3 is TGTGCCAGCAGCTTAGAGGCGGAGGGATATCAGCCCCAGCATTTT.

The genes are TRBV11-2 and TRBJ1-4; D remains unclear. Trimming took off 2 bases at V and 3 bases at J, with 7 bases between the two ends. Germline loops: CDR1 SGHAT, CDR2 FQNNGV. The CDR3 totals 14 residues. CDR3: CASSLRAANEKLFF. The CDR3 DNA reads TGTGCCAGCAGCTTAAGGGCCGCTAATGAAAAACTGTTTTTT.

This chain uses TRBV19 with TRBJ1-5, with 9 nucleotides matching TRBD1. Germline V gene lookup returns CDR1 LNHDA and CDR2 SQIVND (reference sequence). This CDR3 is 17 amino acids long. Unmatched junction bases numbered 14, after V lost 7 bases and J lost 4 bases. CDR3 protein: CASIPRTSDRGNQPQHF. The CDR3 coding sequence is TGTGCCAGTATACCACGGACTTCGGACAGGGGAAATCAGCCCCAGCATTTT.

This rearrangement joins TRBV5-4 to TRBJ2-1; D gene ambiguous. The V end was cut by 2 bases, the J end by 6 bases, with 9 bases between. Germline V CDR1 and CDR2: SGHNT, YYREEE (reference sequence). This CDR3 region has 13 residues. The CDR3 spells CASSFSLTNEQFF. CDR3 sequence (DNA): TGTGCCAGCAGCTTTAGCCTAACCAATGAGCAGTTCTTC.